This TCR beta chain was documented in a study of Ad26.COV2.S vaccination and SARS-CoV-2 variants. Looking at the study overall: Intramuscular Ad26.COV2.S doses were given once or twice, 56 days apart.

With regard to this clone: Germline is not matched at one junction end, which may reflect a read error.

Germline-derived CDR1 and CDR2 are SGHNT and YYREEE (reference sequence). This CDR3 region has 16 residues. Treatment defined: around 19 received Ad26.COV2.S at low or high dose, single or two shots; roughly five received placebo; per-sample allocation not given. Samples analyzed were those drawn on day 63 after the first vaccine or placebo injection. The data were produced by immunoSEQ multiplex PCR, yet TCRdb's version contains in-frame clones alone and is incomplete. Among around 310,000 clones listed, 75% to 90% were seen once. This TCR derives from a person between 18 and 65 years old who received the Ad26.COV2.S COVID-19 vaccine or a placebo. Sequences were derived from peripheral blood, sampled in a trial of Ad26.COV2.S vaccine versus placebo. The chain links TRBV5-4 to TRBJ1-1, with D possibly matching TRBD1 (6 bases). The CDR3 bases are TGTGCCGGCAGCTTGCCGGGGGCAGGGCGGAACACTGAAGCTTTCTTT. It yields the protein CAGSLPGAGRNTEAFF.